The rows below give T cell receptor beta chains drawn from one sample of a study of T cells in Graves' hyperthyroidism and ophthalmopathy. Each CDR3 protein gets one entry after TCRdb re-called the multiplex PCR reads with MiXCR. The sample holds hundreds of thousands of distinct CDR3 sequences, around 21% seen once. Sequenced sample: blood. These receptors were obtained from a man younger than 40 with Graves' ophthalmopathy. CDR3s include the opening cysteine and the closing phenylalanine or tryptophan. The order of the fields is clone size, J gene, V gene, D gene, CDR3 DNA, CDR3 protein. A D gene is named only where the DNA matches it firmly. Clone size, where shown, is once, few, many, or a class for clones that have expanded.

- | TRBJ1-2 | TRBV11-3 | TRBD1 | TGTGCCAGCAGCTTAAGGGACAGCCACTATGGCTACACCTTC | CASSLRDSHYGYTF
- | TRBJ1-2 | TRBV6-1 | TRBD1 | TGTGCCAGCAGTGGTCACAGGGGGACCTATGGCTACACCTTC | CASSGHRGTYGYTF
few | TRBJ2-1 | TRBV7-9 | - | TGTGCCAGCAGCGAGGTCCCGCATAGCTACAATGAGCAGTTCTTC | CASSEVPHSYNEQFF
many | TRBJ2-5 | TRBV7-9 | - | TGTGCCAGCAGCTTAGGCACGACAGCACAAGAGACCCAGTACTTC | CASSLGTTAQETQYF
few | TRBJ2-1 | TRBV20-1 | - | TGCAGTGCGAGGGGGAGCCTACTATACAATGAGCAGTTCTTC | CSARGSLLYNEQFF
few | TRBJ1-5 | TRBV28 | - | TGTGCCACGCAGAGTAATAGCAATCAGCCCCAGCATTTT | CATQSNSNQPQHF
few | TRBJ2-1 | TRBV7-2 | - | TGTGCCAGCAGCCCATTGCAGGGCTCGAATGAGCAGTTCTTC | CASSPLQGSNEQFF
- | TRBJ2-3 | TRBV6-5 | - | TGTGCCAGCAGTTATTCCGTTGCGGCTAGCACAGATACGCAGTATTTT | CASSYSVAASTDTQYF
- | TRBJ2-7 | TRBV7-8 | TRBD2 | TGTGCCAGCAGGGGGAGCGGGAATTACGAGCAGTACTTC | CASRGSGNYEQYF
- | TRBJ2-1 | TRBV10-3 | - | TGTGCCACCTCCCAGGGGTGGGCCGGAGGATCCATCAATGAGCAGTTCTTC | CATSQGWAGGSINEQFF